This T cell receptor (beta chain) was identified in a study of CD8+ T cells in alopecia areata. V was cut by 8 bases and J by 8 bases, with 16 bases left in between. The CDR3 has 13 residues. Germline lookup yields CDR1 LNHNV and CDR2 YYDKDF (reference sequence). Sequencing templates came from extracted RNA that was reverse transcribed into cDNA. Assay: immunoSEQ multiplex PCR; the TCRdb copy retains only in-frame clones and omits some. Altogether about 290,000 clones are present, 58% being singletons, with the ten largest covering more than 1.5%. General study findings and limits: Elevated clonality characterized lesional scalp relative to normal scalp, particularly in alopecia totalis/universalis.

Treatment reported: oral pan-JAK inhibitor, 5-10 mg twice daily. To note about this clone: Its antigen is unidentified.

The TCR sequence derives from a human donor with alopecia areata. This specimen consisted of CD4+ T cells sorted from blood, obtained at week 24, from a patient treated with tofacitinib. This rearrangement joins TRBV15 to TRBJ2-4; perhaps TRBD1 as D (7 bases). The CDR3: CATAQDREDIQYF. DNA of the CDR3: TGTGCCACCGCCCAAGACAGGGAGGACATTCAGTACTTC.